This T cell receptor beta chain was recorded in a study of blood T cell repertoires in COVID-19. Study-wide context: COVID-19 samples from acute and convalescent phases originated in the United States, Italy and Spain. In each case, the material was cDNA or gDNA derived from T cells, B-cell-depleted T cells, or PBMCs.

CDR1 MGHRA and CDR2 YSYEKL come from the germline V gene. CDR3 length: 14 amino acids. V was pared by 1 base and J by 7 bases, with 5 bases of the junction left unmatched. Source study methods: Reference gene primer amplification yielded estimated nucleated cell counts. This table comes from immunoSEQ multiplex PCR, and its TCRdb copy is limited to in-frame clones, with some not included. The V and J calls and the clone size are those of that table, but D and trimming were determined from the DNA. The sample carries 80,000 to 100,000 clones, roughly 80% recorded once. The receptor was derived from a human donor in a cohort sampled during active COVID-19. The chain recombines TRBV4-1 with TRBJ1-1; TRBD1 matches 8 bases. The sequenced sample was peripheral blood. CDR3 loop: CASSQVYGQGEAFF. CDR3 DNA: TGCGCCAGCAGCCAAGTCTACGGACAGGGTGAAGCTTTCTTT.